The clone carrying this TCR beta chain was seen only a few times. Its antigen is not identified. Other DNA sequences in the sample encode the same CDR3. The source of the sample is a study of T cell responses to AZD1222 COVID-19 vaccine. The overall study: Doses given second, at about 4 or about 12 weeks, were pooled. Broader study findings: Repertoires were sampled only after the peak T cell response.

Germline CDR1 SGHVS, CDR2 FQNEAQ. The germline V and J ends were trimmed by 1 base and 0 bases, with 7 bases remaining between them. The CDR3 covers 14 residues. The table came from immunoSEQ multiplex PCR; TCRdb's copy has only in-frame clones and leaves some out. The sample has roughly 70,000 clones; roughly 87% are singletons. This sequence originates from an adult in good health. The input for sequencing was peripheral blood, taken on day 0 of AZD1222 vaccination. The rearrangement uses TRBV7-8 and TRBJ2-7; D perhaps matches TRBD1 (5 bases). The CDR3, as DNA: TGTGCCAGCAGCTTAGATAGGGGCTCCTACGAGCAGTACTTC. It encodes CASSLDRGSYEQYF.